These T cell receptor beta chains were read from a single sample in a study of T-cell reconstitution after alpha-beta-depleted transplantation in children. TCRdb re-called the PCR reads with MiXCR, one entry per CDR3 protein. The sample has 400,000 to 550,000 distinct CDR3 sequences, about 11% seen once; the top ten hold approximately 2%. Sequences were derived from PBMCs, sampled before TCRalphabeta/CD19-depleted stem cell transplant. The source is a child aged 2-15 years with inherited bone marrow failure, due to receive a stem cell transplant. Each CDR3 is given with its conserved first and last residue. A D gene is named only where the DNA matches it firmly. A row's size may be missing; if present it is once, few, many or a size class.

J gene,clone size,V gene,D gene,CDR3 protein,CDR3 DNA
TRBJ2-5,many,TRBV4-3,TRBD1,CASSQGTGRGETQYF,TGCGCCAGCAGCCAGGGGACAGGGAGGGGAGAGACCCAGTACTTC
TRBJ2-6,many,TRBV20-1,NA,CSAVTGFGANVLTF,TGCAGTGCTGTGACAGGTTTTGGGGCCAACGTCCTGACTTTC
TRBJ2-7,many,TRBV4-3,NA,CASSQDYRPYEQYF,TGCGCCAGCAGCCAAGATTACCGGCCCTACGAGCAGTACTTC
TRBJ1-1,many,TRBV27,TRBD1,CASIGTGVHGTEAFF,TGTGCCAGCATCGGGACAGGGGTTCATGGCACTGAAGCTTTCTTT
TRBJ2-7,many,TRBV4-1,TRBD1,CASSQVGRGPYEQYF,TGCGCCAGCAGCCAAGTAGGCAGGGGGCCCTACGAGCAGTACTTC
TRBJ2-1,many,TRBV9,TRBD2,CASSGTSGMEQFF,TGTGCCAGCAGCGGGACTAGCGGGATGGAGCAGTTCTTC
TRBJ2-1,many,TRBV27,TRBD2,CASSWASGFSSYNEQFF,TGTGCCAGCAGTTGGGCTAGCGGCTTCAGCTCCTACAATGAGCAGTTCTTC
TRBJ2-5,NA,TRBV20-1,NA,CSATGTQETQYF,TGCAGTGCTACCGGCACCCAAGAGACCCAGTACTTC
TRBJ2-7,many,TRBV11-2,NA,CASSLDLRRAYEQYF,TGTGCCAGCAGCTTAGATTTGCGTAGAGCCTACGAGCAGTACTTC
TRBJ2-1,NA,TRBV11-2,TRBD2,CASSLGGLAGGSNYYNEQFF,TGTGCCAGCAGCTTAGGGGGACTAGCGGGAGGTTCAAACTACTACAATGAGCAGTTCTTC
TRBJ2-5,NA,TRBV20-1,TRBD2,CCARTLGLAGVSETQYF,TGCTGTGCTAGGACCCTGGGACTAGCGGGAGTCTCCGAGACCCAGTACTTC